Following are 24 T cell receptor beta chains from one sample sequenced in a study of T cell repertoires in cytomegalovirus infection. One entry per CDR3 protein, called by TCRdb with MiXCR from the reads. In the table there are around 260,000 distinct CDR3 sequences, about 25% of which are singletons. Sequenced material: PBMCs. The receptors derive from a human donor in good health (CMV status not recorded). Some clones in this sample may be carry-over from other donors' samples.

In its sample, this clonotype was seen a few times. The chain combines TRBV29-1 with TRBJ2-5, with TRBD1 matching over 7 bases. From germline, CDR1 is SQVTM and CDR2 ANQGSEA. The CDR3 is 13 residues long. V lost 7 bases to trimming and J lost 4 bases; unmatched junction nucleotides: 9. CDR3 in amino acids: CSATRQGVETQYF. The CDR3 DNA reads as TGCAGCGCAACCAGGCAGGGGGTAGAGACCCAGTACTTC.

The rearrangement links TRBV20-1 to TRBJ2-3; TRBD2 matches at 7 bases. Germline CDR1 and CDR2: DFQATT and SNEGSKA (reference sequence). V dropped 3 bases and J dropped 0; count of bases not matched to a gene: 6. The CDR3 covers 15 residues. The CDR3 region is CSASGRQPSTDTQYF. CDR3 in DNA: TGCAGTGCTAGCGGGAGGCAACCTAGCACAGATACGCAGTATTTT.

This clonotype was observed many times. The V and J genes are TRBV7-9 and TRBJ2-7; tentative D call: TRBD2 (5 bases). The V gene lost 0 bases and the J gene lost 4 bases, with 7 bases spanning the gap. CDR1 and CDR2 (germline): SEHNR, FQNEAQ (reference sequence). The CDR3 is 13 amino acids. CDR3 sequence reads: CASSLARDYEQYF. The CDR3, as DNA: TGTGCCAGCAGCTTAGCCCGGGATTACGAGCAGTACTTC.

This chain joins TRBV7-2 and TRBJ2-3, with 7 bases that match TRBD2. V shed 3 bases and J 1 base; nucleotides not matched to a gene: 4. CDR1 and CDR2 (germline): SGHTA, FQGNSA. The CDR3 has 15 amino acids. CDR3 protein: CASSFSGLRTDTQYF. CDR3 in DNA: TGTGCCAGCAGCTTTAGCGGGTTACGCACAGATACGCAGTATTTT.

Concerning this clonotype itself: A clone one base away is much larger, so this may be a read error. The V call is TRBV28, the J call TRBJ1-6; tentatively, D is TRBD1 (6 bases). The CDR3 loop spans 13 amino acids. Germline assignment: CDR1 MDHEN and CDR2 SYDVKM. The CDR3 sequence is CASRFRGISPHHF. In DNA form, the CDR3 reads TGTGCCAGCAGGTTCAGGGGTATCTCACCCCACCACTTT.

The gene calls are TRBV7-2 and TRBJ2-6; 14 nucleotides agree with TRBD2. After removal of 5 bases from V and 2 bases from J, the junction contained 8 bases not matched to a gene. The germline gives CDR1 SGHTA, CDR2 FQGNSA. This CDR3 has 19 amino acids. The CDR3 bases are TGTGCCAGCAGCCCGACGCCGGGACTAGCGGGAGCTGGGGCCAACGTCCTGACTTTC. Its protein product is CASSPTPGLAGAGANVLTF.

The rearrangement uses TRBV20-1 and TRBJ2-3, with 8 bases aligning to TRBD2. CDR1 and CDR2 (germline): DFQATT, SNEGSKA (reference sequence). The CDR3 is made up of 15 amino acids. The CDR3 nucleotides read TGCAGCAGACTCCCAGCGGGAGTAGGCACAGATACGCAGTATTTT. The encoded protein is CSRLPAGVGTDTQYF.

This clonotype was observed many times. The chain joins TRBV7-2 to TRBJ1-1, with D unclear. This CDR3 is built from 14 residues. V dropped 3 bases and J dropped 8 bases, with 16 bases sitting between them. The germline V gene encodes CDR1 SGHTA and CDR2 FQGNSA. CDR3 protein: CASSFVPREVEAFF. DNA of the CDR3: TGTGCCAGCAGCTTCGTACCCCGGGAAGTCGAAGCTTTCTTT. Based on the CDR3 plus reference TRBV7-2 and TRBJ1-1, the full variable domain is GAGVSQSPSNKVTEKGKDVELRCDPISGHTALYWYRQSLGQGLEFLIYFQGNSAPDKSGLPSDRFSAERTGGSVSTLTIQRTQQEDSAVYLCASSFVPREVEAFFGQGTRLTVV.

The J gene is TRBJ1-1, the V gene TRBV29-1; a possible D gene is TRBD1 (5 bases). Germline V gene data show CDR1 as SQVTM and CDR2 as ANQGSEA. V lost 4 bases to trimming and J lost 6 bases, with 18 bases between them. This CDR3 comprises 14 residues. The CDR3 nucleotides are TGCAGCGTTGCCAAGGGGACTTCGGGCGCTGAAGCTTTCTTT. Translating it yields CSVAKGTSGAEAFF.

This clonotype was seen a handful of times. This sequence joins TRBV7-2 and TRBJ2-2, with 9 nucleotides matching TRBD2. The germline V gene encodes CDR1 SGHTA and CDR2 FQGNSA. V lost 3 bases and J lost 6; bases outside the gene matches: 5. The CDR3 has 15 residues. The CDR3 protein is CASSFVRLAAGELFF. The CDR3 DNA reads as TGTGCCAGCAGCTTCGTGAGACTAGCGGCCGGGGAGCTGTTTTTT.

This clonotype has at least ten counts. CDR3 bases: TGTGCCAGCAGCCCGACCGGCGGGACAGGGCTTAACTATGGCTACACCTTC. As protein: CASSPTGGTGLNYGYTF. This sequence joins TRBV7-2 and TRBJ1-2; the match to TRBD1 covers 9 bases. Germline CDR1 is SGHTA and CDR2 is FQGNSA. The CDR3 runs to 17 residues. The V segment lost 5 bases and the J segment 1 base; nucleotides outside the gene matches: 11.

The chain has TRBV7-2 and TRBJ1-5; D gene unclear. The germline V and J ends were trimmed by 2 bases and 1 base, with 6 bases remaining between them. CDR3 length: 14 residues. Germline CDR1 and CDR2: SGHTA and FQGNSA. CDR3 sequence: CASSLLQSNQPQHF. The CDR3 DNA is TGTGCCAGCAGCTTACTCCAGAGCAATCAGCCCCAGCATTTT. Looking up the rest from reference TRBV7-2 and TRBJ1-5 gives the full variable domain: GAGVSQSPSNKVTEKGKDVELRCDPISGHTALYWYRQSLGQGLEFLIYFQGNSAPDKSGLPSDRFSAERTGGSVSTLTIQRTQQEDSAVYLCASSLLQSNQPQHFGDGTRLSIL.

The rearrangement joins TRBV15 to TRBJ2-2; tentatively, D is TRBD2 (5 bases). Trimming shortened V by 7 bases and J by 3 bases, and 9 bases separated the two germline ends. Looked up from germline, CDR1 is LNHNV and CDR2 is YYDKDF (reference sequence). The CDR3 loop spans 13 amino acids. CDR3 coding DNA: TGTGCCACCAACCCAGCGGACACCGGGGAGCTGTTTTTT. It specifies CATNPADTGELFF.

The CDR3 DNA sequence: TGTGCCAGCAGTTACGGGTGGGGGTCAAGGAATGAGCAGTTCTTC. Its translation: CASSYGWGSRNEQFF. The chain links TRBV6-5 to TRBJ2-1, with D perhaps TRBD1 or TRBD2 (5 bases each). V lost 2 bases to trimming and J lost 7 bases, with 15 bases between them. CDR3 size: 15 residues. Looked up from germline, CDR1 is MNHEY and CDR2 is SVGAGI.

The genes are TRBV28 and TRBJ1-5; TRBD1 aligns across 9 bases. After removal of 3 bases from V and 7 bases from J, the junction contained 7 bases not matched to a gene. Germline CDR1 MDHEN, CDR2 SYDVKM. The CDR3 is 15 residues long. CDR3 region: CASSFPTGGWQPQHF. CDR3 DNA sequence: TGTGCCAGCAGTTTCCCCACAGGGGGCTGGCAGCCCCAGCATTTT.

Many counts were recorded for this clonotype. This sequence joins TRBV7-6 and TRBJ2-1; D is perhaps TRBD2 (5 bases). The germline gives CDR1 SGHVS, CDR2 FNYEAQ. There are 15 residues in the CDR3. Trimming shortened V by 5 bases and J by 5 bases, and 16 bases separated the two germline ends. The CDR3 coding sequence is TGTGCCAGCAGCCCCCCGGGCGGGCCAAACAATGAGCAGTTCTTC. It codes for CASSPPGGPNNEQFF.

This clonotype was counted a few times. CDR3 coding DNA: TGCAGTGCTAGAGATCGGGTAGGGTCGGACGAGCAGTACTTC. Amino acids: CSARDRVGSDEQYF. The chain joins TRBV20-1 to TRBJ2-7; D is unclear. Per germline, CDR1 DFQATT and CDR2 SNEGSKA (reference sequence). This CDR3 spans 14 amino acids. The V and J ends lost 0 bases and 5 bases respectively, with 14 bases between them.

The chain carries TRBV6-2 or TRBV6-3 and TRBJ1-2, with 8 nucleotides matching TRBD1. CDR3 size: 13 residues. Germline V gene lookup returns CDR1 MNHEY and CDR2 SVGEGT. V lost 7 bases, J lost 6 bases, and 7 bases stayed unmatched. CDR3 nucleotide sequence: TGTGCCAGCAACGACAGGGGATCGGATGGCTACACCTTC. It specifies CASNDRGSDGYTF.

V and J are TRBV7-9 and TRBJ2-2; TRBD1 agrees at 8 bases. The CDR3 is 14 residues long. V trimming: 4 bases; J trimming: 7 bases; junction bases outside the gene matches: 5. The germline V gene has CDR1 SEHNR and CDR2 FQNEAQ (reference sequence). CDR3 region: CASSYGQGGGELFF. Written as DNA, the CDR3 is TGTGCCAGCAGCTACGGACAGGGTGGCGGGGAGCTGTTTTTT.

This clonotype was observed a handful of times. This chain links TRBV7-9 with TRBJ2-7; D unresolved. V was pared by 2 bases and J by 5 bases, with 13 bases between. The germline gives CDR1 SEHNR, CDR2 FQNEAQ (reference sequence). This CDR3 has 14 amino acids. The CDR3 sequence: CASSLQSAFDEQYF. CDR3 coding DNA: TGTGCCAGCAGCTTACAGTCGGCCTTCGACGAGCAGTACTTC. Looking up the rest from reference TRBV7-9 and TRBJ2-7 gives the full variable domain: DTGVSQNPRHKITKRGQNVTFRCDPISEHNRLYWYRQTLGQGPEFLTYFQNEAQLEKSRLLSDRFSAERPKGSFSTLEIQRTEQGDSAMYLCASSLQSAFDEQYFGPGTRLTVT.

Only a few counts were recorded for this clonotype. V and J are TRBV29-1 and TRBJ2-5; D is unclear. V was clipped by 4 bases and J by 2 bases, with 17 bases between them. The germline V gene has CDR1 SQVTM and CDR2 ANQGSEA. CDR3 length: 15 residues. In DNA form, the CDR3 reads TGCAGCGTTGCCGGTACCACAGAGAGGCAAGAGACCCAGTACTTC. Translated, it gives CSVAGTTERQETQYF.

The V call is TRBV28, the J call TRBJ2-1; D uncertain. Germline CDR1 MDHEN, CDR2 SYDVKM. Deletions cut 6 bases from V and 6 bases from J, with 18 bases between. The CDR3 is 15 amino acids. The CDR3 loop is CASSRVHLGGNEQFF. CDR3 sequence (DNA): TGTGCCAGCAGCCGAGTCCACCTGGGTGGCAATGAGCAGTTCTTC.

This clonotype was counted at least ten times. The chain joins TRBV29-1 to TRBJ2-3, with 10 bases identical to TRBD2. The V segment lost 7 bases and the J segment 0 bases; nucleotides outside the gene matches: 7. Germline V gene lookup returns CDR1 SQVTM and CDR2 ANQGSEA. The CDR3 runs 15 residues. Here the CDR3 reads CSGVLAGPSTDTQYF. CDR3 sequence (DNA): TGCAGCGGGGTACTAGCGGGACCTAGCACAGATACGCAGTATTTT.

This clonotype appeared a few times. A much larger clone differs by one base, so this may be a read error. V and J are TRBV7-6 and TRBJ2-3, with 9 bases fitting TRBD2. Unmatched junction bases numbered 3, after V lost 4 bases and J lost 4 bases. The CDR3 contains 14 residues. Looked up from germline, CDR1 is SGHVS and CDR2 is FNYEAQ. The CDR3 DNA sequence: TGTGCCAGCAGCTATAGCGGGAGCGCAGATACGCAGTATTTT. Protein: CASSYSGSADTQYF.